Described below is a single TCR beta chain sequence and its context. Its target is unknown. This sample stems from a study of T cell responses to AZD1222 COVID-19 vaccine. General observations from the study: Females outnumbered males among donors, who were mostly white British; clonal diversity was possibly underestimated.

The CDR3 is made up of 16 amino acids. The V end was cut by 1 base, the J end by 6 bases, with 17 bases between. CDR1 is LNHDA and CDR2 is SQIVND in the germline V gene (reference sequence). Profiling relied on immunoSEQ multiplex PCR, and the TCRdb table lists in-frame clones only, not all of them. In the table there are about 69,000 clones, roughly 80% of which are singletons. The rearrangement joins TRBV19 to TRBJ2-3; D gene ambiguous. The receptor was isolated from an adult who received the AZD1222 COVID-19 vaccine. Sequences were derived from peripheral blood, sampled 28 days after the second AZD1222 dose. The CDR3 reads CASSIGATSLLDTQYF. CDR3 DNA: TGTGCCAGTAGTATAGGGGCCACATCCTTGTTGGATACGCAGTATTTT.